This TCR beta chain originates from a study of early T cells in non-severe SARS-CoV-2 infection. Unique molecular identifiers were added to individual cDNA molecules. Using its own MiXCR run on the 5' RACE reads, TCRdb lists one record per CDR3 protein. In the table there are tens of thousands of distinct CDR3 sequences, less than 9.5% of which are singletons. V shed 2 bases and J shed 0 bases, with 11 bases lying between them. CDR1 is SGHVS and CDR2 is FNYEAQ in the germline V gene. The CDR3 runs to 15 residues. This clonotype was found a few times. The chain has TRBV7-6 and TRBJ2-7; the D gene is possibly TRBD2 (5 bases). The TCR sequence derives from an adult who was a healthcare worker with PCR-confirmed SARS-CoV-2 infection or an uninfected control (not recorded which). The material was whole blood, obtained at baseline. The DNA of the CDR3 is TGTGCCAGCAGCTTACAAGCGGAGAGCTCCTACGAGCAGTACTTC. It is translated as CASSLQAESSYEQYF.